This entry describes one TCR beta chain. This entry is derived from a study of shared clonotypes between healthy human individuals. Assay: immunoSEQ multiplex PCR; the TCRdb copy retains only in-frame clones and omits some. The sample holds 2 million to 2.5 million clones, about 92% seen once. Those who donated, Caucasian adults without exception, all lived in Nashville, Tennessee. The CDR3 has 18 residues. The junction had 15 bases not matched to a gene; V was cut back by 4 bases and J by 4 bases. In germline, CDR1 is PRHDT, CDR2 FYEKMQ (reference sequence). The gene calls are TRBV13 and TRBJ2-5; 10 bases map to TRBD1. This TCR was recovered from a man aged 18 to 35 in good health. Some clones in this sample may be carry-over from other donors' samples. The specimen sequenced was naive CD4+ T cells from PBMCs. Stated subset: CD45RA+ positively selected. The CDR3 bases are TGTGCCAGCAGCTCCCTTTCGGGGACAGGGGTAATCGGAGAGACCCAGTACTTC. This translates into CASSSLSGTGVIGETQYF. Full variable domain (missing parts from reference TRBV13 and TRBJ2-5): AAGVIQSPRHLIKEKRETATLKCYPIPRHDTVYWYQQGPGQDPQFLISFYEKMQSDKGSIPDRFSAQQFSDYHSELNMSSLELGDSALYFCASSSLSGTGVIGETQYFGPGTRLLVL.